Presented here are 30 T cell receptor beta chains from one specimen sequenced in a study of blood T cell repertoires in COVID-19. Some clones are missing from TCRdb's copy, which holds only in-frame ones; the method was immunoSEQ multiplex PCR. The table lists tens of thousands of clones, 81% of them singletons. Source material: peripheral blood. The receptors come from a woman of 80 years or more with COVID-19, enrolled during active disease.

This chain connects TRBV3-1 (or the pseudogene TRBV3-2) to TRBJ1-3; 7 bases are shared with TRBD1. V trimming: 5 bases; J trimming: 2 bases; junction bases outside the gene matches: 15. The length of the CDR3 is 18 residues. Germline CDR1 is LGHDT and CDR2 is YNNKEL (reference sequence). The CDR3 DNA is TGTGCCAGCAGCTCCGGGACAGAGCTTTTTAAGACTGGAAACACCATATATTTT. Protein sequence: CASSSGTELFKTGNTIYF.

J is TRBJ2-7 and V is TRBV4-1; 8 bases are shared with TRBD1. The V and J ends lost 1 base and 5 bases, in that order; junction bases with no gene match: 4. Germline lookup yields CDR1 MGHRA and CDR2 YSYEKL. CDR3 length: 14 residues. CDR3 sequence: CASSQVSGGHEQYF. CDR3 sequence (DNA): TGCGCCAGCAGCCAAGTTTCAGGGGGCCACGAGCAGTACTTC.

V is TRBV28 and J is TRBJ2-3, with no clear D. The CDR3 has 12 amino acids. With 1 base removed from V and 4 bases from J, the gap between germline ends came to 3 bases. Germline CDR1 is MDHEN and CDR2 is SYDVKM. CDR3 residues: CASSLLSDTQYF. CDR3 bases: TGTGCCAGCAGTTTATTATCAGATACGCAGTATTTT.

The chain combines TRBV7-2 with TRBJ2-1; D might be TRBD1 (5 bases). Germline CDR1 reads SGHTA; CDR2 reads FQGNSA. The CDR3 has 11 amino acids. Trimming took 4 bases from V and 9 from J, leaving 7 bases between them. CDR3 in amino acids: CASSWGGEQFF. As DNA, the CDR3 is TGTGCCAGCAGCTGGGGCGGTGAGCAGTTCTTC.

The chain couples TRBV3-1 (or the pseudogene TRBV3-2) to TRBJ2-7; unclear D gene. CDR1 LGHDT and CDR2 YNNKEL come from the germline V gene (reference sequence). The CDR3 runs to 15 residues. V lost 1 base, J lost 0 bases, and 10 bases lay in between. The CDR3 loop is CASSQAPSVSYEQYF. Written as DNA, the CDR3 is TGTGCCAGCAGCCAAGCCCCTAGTGTCTCCTACGAGCAGTACTTC.

The chain recombines TRBV28 with TRBJ2-7; 7 bases fit TRBD2. The V segment lost 5 bases and the J segment 5 bases; nucleotides outside the gene matches: 18. Per the germline V gene, CDR1 is MDHEN and CDR2 is SYDVKM. The CDR3 has 17 amino acids. CDR3: CASSPLLRGGSSHEQYF. The CDR3, as DNA: TGTGCCAGCAGTCCCCTCCTGAGGGGCGGGAGTTCCCACGAGCAGTACTTC.

J is TRBJ1-1 and V is TRBV6-2 or TRBV6-3, with 10 bases aligning to TRBD1. The CDR3 spans 15 residues. J gave up 6 bases and V 2 bases, and 6 bases lay outside the gene matches. Germline V gene sequence: CDR1 MNHEY, CDR2 SVGEGT. CDR3 bases: TGTGCCAGCAGTTACGAGGGACAGGGGATTCCTGAAGCTTTCTTT. Amino acids: CASSYEGQGIPEAFF.

The chain employs TRBV5-8 and TRBJ2-7, with 7 bases aligning to TRBD1. Trimming cost V 1 base and J 2 bases; bases outside gene matches: 0. Germline V gene data show CDR1 as SGHTS and CDR2 as YDEGEE. This CDR3 is built from 13 residues. The CDR3 sequence is CASSLTGAYEQYF. CDR3 nucleotides: TGTGCCAGCAGCTTGACAGGGGCCTACGAGCAGTACTTC.

The chain uses TRBV28 and TRBJ2-7; tentatively, D is TRBD1 (6 bases). Germline CDR1 MDHEN, CDR2 SYDVKM. The CDR3 spans 14 residues. V lost 2 bases to trimming and J lost 4 bases, with 12 bases between them. The CDR3 DNA reads TGTGCCAGCAGTTTAGGGGGCAGGGTGTACGAGCAGTACTTC. Translation gives CASSLGGRVYEQYF. The full variable domain, completed using reference TRBV28 and TRBJ2-7, is DVKVTQSSRYLVKRTGEKVFLECVQDMDHENMFWYRQDPGLGLRLIYFSYDVKMKEKGDIPEGYSVSREKKERFSLILESASTNQTSMYLCASSLGGRVYEQYFGPGTRLTVT.

The chain couples TRBV7-9 to TRBJ2-2; D may be TRBD1 (6 bases). V lost 3 bases and J 0 bases, leaving 14 bases between the germline ends. The CDR3 consists of 17 residues. The germline CDR1 and CDR2 sequences are SEHNR and FQNEAQ (reference sequence). CDR3 DNA sequence: TGTGCCAGCAGCTTTTTCGGGCGGACAGCGAACACCGGGGAGCTGTTTTTT. Translating gives CASSFFGRTANTGELFF.

This clone was seen at least ten times. This chain connects TRBV11-2 to TRBJ2-7; tentative D call: TRBD2 (6 bases). Per the germline V gene, CDR1 is SGHAT and CDR2 is FQNNGV. This CDR3 region has 14 residues. V lost 1 base and J lost 6, with 13 bases in between. CDR3 DNA sequence: TGTGCCAGCAGCTTAGCTAGTACTAGCAGCGAGCAGTACTTC. This translates into CASSLASTSSEQYF.

The chain recombines TRBV5-1 with TRBJ1-2; D gene uncertain. This CDR3 contains 12 residues. Between the trimmed V and J ends, which lost 0 bases and 8 bases, there was a span of 8 bases. The germline gives CDR1 SGHRS, CDR2 YFSETQ. In DNA form, the CDR3 reads TGCGCCAGCAGCTTGGACCAGTGGGGCTACACCTTC. This codes for CASSLDQWGYTF.

The chain is built from TRBV3-1 (or the pseudogene TRBV3-2) and TRBJ2-5; the match to TRBD1 covers 7 bases. From germline, CDR1 is LGHDT and CDR2 YNNKEL (reference sequence). The CDR3 loop spans 16 amino acids. V dropped 1 base and J dropped 5; count of bases not matched to a gene: 10. CDR3 DNA sequence: TGTGCCAGCAGCCAAGTGCAACAGGGGCTATGGGAGACCCAGTACTTC. Translated, it gives CASSQVQQGLWETQYF.

The chain couples TRBV29-1 to TRBJ1-2; D uncertain. This CDR3 contains 12 residues. V lost 0 bases and J lost 7, with 9 bases in between. Germline CDR1 reads SQVTM; CDR2 reads ANQGSEA. The CDR3 nucleotides are TGCAGCGTTGAAGAGGGGAGTGCTGGCTACACCTTC. This gives the protein CSVEEGSAGYTF. The full variable domain, completed using reference TRBV29-1 and TRBJ1-2, is SAVISQKPSRDICQRGTSLTIQCQVDSQVTMMFWYRQQPGQSLTLIATANQGSEATYESGFVIDKFPISRPNLTFSTLTVSNMSPEDSSIYLCSVEEGSAGYTFGSGTRLTVV.

This sequence joins TRBV28 and TRBJ2-7, with 8 bases that match TRBD2. Germline values: CDR1 MDHEN, CDR2 SYDVKM. The V gene end was trimmed by 6 bases and the J gene end by 4 bases; junction bases not matched to a gene: 8. The length of the CDR3 is 14 residues. CDR3 DNA sequence: TGTGCCAGCAGCCATCTAGCGGGTTTTTACGAGCAGTACTTC. As protein: CASSHLAGFYEQYF.

CDR3 nucleotides: TGTGCCAGCAGATGGACTAGCGGGAGTGGAGATACGCAGTATTTT. This translates into CASRWTSGSGDTQYF. The V and J genes are TRBV7-2 and TRBJ2-3; 13 bases match TRBD2. Germline-derived CDR1 and CDR2 are SGHTA and FQGNSA. The trim removed 6 bases at V and 5 bases at J, leaving 5 bases unmatched. There are 15 residues in the CDR3. The complete variable domain, with remaining parts taken from reference TRBV7-2 and TRBJ2-3, reads GAGVSQSPSNKVTEKGKDVELRCDPISGHTALYWYRQSLGQGLEFLIYFQGNSAPDKSGLPSDRFSAERTGGSVSTLTIQRTQQEDSAVYLCASRWTSGSGDTQYFGPGTRLTVL.

The rearrangement links TRBV9 to TRBJ2-7; tentative D call: TRBD2 (6 bases). This CDR3 comprises 14 residues. Trimming removed 0 bases at V and 7 bases at J, with 14 bases between. The germline CDR1 and CDR2 sequences are SGDLS and YYNGEE. CDR3 region: CASSVGSGEEEQYF. CDR3 DNA: TGTGCCAGCAGCGTAGGGTCGGGAGAGGAAGAGCAGTACTTC.

This clone was picked up one time. V usage is TRBV13 and J usage is TRBJ1-4; a weak D match, TRBD1 (5 bases). Germline V gene sequence: CDR1 PRHDT, CDR2 FYEKMQ (reference sequence). V was pared by 5 bases and J by 0 bases, with 13 bases between. The length of the CDR3 is 16 residues. CDR3: CASSTRVWATNEKLFF. CDR3 in DNA: TGTGCCAGCAGCACCAGGGTATGGGCAACTAATGAAAAACTGTTTTTT.

This chain links TRBV5-6 with TRBJ1-2; D is uncertain. V shed 3 bases and J shed 4 bases, with 4 bases lying between them. Germline assignment: CDR1 SGHDT and CDR2 YYEEEE. This CDR3 is 11 amino acids long. The CDR3 protein is CASSSLYGYTF. The CDR3 DNA is TGTGCCAGCAGCTCTCTCTATGGCTACACCTTC.

This chain uses TRBV27 with TRBJ2-1; 8 nucleotides line up with TRBD2. Germline loops: CDR1 MNHEY, CDR2 SMNVEV (reference sequence). This CDR3 contains 13 residues. The ends lost 9 bases at V and 5 bases at J; junction bases unmatched: 6. The CDR3 here is CASTGGPNNEQFF. CDR3 in DNA: TGTGCCAGTACGGGAGGGCCGAACAATGAGCAGTTCTTC.

The V call is TRBV28, the J call TRBJ2-3; perhaps TRBD1 as D (5 bases). The CDR3 has 17 residues. Trimming cost V 3 bases and J 4 bases, with 20 bases left between them. Germline V lookup: CDR1 MDHEN, CDR2 SYDVKM. The CDR3 is CASSLKLMAGKADTQYF. CDR3 sequence (DNA): TGTGCCAGCAGTTTGAAGCTTATGGCAGGGAAGGCAGATACGCAGTATTTT.

The chain is built from TRBV30 and TRBJ2-5; no clear D gene. This CDR3 spans 12 amino acids. V was shortened by 4 bases and J by 5 bases, with 11 bases between the two germline ends. CDR1 is GTSNPN and CDR2 is SVGIG in the germline V gene (reference sequence). The CDR3 sequence: CAWTLNGETQYF. CDR3 DNA: TGTGCCTGGACTCTCAACGGGGAGACCCAGTACTTC.

The chain uses TRBV6-1 and TRBJ1-6; 12 bases match TRBD1. The CDR3 sequence is 19 residues long. Trimming at V came to 2 bases and at J to 1 base, leaving 6 bases not matched to a gene. Germline V gene lookup returns CDR1 MNHNS and CDR2 SASEGT. The CDR3 DNA sequence: TGTGCCAGCAGTGAATGGGGACAGGGGGCTCGGTCCTATAATTCACCCCTCCACTTT. Amino acids: CASSEWGQGARSYNSPLHF.

This sequence joins TRBV19 and TRBJ2-5; D not resolved. The CDR3 spans 15 residues. V shed 0 bases and J shed 5 bases, with 13 bases lying between them. Germline assignment: CDR1 LNHDA and CDR2 SQIVND (reference sequence). The CDR3 DNA sequence: TGTGCCAGTAGTATAGAGGGCACCTATTGGGAGACCCAGTACTTC. This gives the protein CASSIEGTYWETQYF.

This clone was recorded at least ten times. The chain has TRBV5-6 and TRBJ2-1, with 11 bases lining up with TRBD1. V trimming: 7 bases; J trimming: 9 bases; junction bases outside the gene matches: 9. From germline, CDR1 is SGHDT and CDR2 YYEEEE. There are 14 residues in the CDR3. The CDR3 DNA sequence: TGTGCCAGCGCACCTGGACAGGGGGCTATTGAGCAGTTCTTC. It translates to CASAPGQGAIEQFF. The whole variable domain, filled in from reference TRBV5-6 and TRBJ2-1, reads DAGVTQSPTHLIKTRGQQVTLRCSPKSGHDTVSWYQQALGQGPQFIFQYYEEEERQRGNFPDRFSGHQFPNYSSELNVNALLLGDSALYLCASAPGQGAIEQFFGPGTRLTVL.

The chain employs TRBV6-2 or TRBV6-3 and TRBJ1-5; 9 positions match TRBD1. The CDR3 runs to 16 residues. With V trimmed by 1 base and J by 6 bases, 7 bases remained unmatched. Per germline, CDR1 MNHEY and CDR2 SVGEGT. The chain's CDR3 is CASSYLGQGRPQPQHF. DNA for the CDR3: TGTGCCAGCAGTTACTTGGGACAGGGTCGCCCTCAGCCCCAGCATTTT.

This rearrangement joins TRBV6-5 to TRBJ2-7; 7 nucleotides align to TRBD1. Germline V gene sequence: CDR1 MNHEY, CDR2 SVGAGI. The CDR3 length is 13 residues. V was pared by 7 bases and J by 3 bases, with 6 bases of the junction left unmatched. This CDR3 is CASNRGQNYEQYF. CDR3 DNA: TGTGCCAGCAATCGGGGACAGAACTACGAGCAGTACTTC.

This chain uses TRBV6-6 with TRBJ2-5, with 11 bases identical to TRBD1. With 4 bases clipped from V and 5 bases from J, the junction kept 9 bases outside the gene matches. CDR1 is MNHNY, CDR2 SVGAGI, per germline (reference sequence). The CDR3 has 16 amino acids. The CDR3 DNA follows: TGTGCCAGCAGTTCGGGACAGGGGGTCGCCGGGGAGACCCAGTACTTC. As protein: CASSSGQGVAGETQYF.

The chain has TRBV2 and TRBJ2-5; 11 bases are a match to TRBD2. This CDR3 has 17 amino acids. Unmatched junction bases numbered 10, after V lost 5 bases and J lost 2 bases. Germline V gene data show CDR1 as SNHLY and CDR2 as FYNNEI. The CDR3 region has the DNA TGTGCCAGCAGTCGCGAGACTAGCGGGAAAAAACAAGAGACCCAGTACTTC. Translating gives CASSRETSGKKQETQYF.

The gene calls are TRBV11-2 and TRBJ2-2, with D maybe TRBD1 (5 bases). The CDR3 loop spans 15 amino acids. Germline V gene sequence: CDR1 SGHAT, CDR2 FQNNGV. V was cut by 0 bases and J by 8 bases, with 13 bases left in between. DNA of the CDR3: TGTGCCAGCAGCTTAGATACGGCAGGGTGGGGGGAGCTGTTTTTT. This translates into CASSLDTAGWGELFF.